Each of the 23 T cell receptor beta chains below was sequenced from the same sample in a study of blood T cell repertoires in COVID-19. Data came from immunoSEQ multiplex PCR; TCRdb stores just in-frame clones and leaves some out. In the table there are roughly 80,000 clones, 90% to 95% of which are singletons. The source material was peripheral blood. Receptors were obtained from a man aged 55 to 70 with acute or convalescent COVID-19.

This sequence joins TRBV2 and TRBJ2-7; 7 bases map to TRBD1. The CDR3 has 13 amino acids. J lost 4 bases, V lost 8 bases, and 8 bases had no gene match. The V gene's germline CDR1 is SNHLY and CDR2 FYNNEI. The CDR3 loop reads CASRTGVVYEQYF. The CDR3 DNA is TGTGCCAGCCGAACAGGGGTGGTTTACGAGCAGTACTTC.

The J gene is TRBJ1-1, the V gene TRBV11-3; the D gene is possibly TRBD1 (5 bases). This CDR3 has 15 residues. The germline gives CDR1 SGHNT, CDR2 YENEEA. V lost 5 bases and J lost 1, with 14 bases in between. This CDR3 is CASSRSPGQNTEAFF. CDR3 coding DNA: TGTGCCAGCAGCCGTTCGCCAGGGCAGAACACTGAAGCTTTCTTT.

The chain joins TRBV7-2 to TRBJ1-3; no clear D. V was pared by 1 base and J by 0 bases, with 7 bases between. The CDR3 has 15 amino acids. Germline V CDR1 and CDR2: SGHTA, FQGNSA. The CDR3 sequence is CASSLGFSSGNTIYF. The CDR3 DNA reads TGTGCCAGCAGCTTAGGGTTTAGCTCTGGAAACACCATATATTTT.

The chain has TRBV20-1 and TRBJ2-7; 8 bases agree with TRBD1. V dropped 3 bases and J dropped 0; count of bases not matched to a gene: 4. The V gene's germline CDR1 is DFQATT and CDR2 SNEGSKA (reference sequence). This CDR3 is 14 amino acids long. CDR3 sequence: CSASGDRSSYEQYF. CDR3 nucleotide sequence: TGCAGTGCTAGTGGGGACAGGAGCTCCTACGAGCAGTACTTC.

The CDR3 sequence: CASSLTGGSIKNIQYF. The CDR3 region has the DNA TGTGCCAGCAGCTTAACGGGAGGGTCGATCAAAAACATTCAGTACTTC. This rearrangement joins TRBV7-9 to TRBJ2-4; 8 bases map to TRBD2. This CDR3 comprises 16 residues. From germline, CDR1 is SEHNR and CDR2 FQNEAQ (reference sequence). The J segment lost 3 bases and the V segment lost 2 bases, leaving 6 bases of the junction unmatched. The full variable domain, its missing parts supplied by reference TRBV7-9 and TRBJ2-4, is DTGVSQNPRHKITKRGQNVTFRCDPISEHNRLYWYRQTLGQGPEFLTYFQNEAQLEKSRLLSDRFSAERPKGSFSTLEIQRTEQGDSAMYLCASSLTGGSIKNIQYFGAGTRLSVL.

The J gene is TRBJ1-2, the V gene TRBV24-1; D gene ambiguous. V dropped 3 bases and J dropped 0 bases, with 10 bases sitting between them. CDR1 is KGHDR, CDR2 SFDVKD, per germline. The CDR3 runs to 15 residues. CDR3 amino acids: CATSDAGIANYGYTF. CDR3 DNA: TGTGCCACCAGTGATGCAGGTATTGCTAACTATGGCTACACCTTC.

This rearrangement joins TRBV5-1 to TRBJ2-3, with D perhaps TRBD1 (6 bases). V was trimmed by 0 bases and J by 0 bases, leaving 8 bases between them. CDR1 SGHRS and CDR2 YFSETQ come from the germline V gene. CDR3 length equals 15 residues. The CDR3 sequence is CASSLGQGSTDTQYF. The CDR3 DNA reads TGCGCCAGCAGCTTGGGCCAGGGGAGCACAGATACGCAGTATTTT.

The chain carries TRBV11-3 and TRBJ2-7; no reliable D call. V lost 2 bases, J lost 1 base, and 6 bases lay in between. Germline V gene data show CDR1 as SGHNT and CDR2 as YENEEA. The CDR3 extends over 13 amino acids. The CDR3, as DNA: TGTGCCAGCAGCTTAACTCCTTCCTACGAGCAGTACTTC. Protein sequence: CASSLTPSYEQYF.

CDR3 sequence reads: CASRIQGAPYNEQFF. The CDR3 DNA follows: TGCGCCAGCAGAATACAGGGGGCCCCTTACAATGAGCAGTTCTTC. The chain uses TRBV5-1 and TRBJ2-1; the match to TRBD1 covers 9 bases. Germline CDR1 is SGHRS and CDR2 is YFSETQ. Trimming cost V 5 bases and J 4 bases; bases outside gene matches: 7. The CDR3 covers 15 residues.

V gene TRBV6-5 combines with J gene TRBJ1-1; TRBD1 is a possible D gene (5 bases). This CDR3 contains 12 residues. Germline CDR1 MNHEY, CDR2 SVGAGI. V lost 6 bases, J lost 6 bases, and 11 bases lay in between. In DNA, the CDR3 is TGTGCCAGCAGGCGGGGGGGGGCTGAAGCTTTCTTT. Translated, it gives CASRRGGAEAFF.

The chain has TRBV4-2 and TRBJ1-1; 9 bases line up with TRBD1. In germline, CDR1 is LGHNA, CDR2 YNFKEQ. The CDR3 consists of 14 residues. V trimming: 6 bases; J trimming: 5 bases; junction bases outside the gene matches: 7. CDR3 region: CASRPRTGETEAFF. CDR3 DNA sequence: TGTGCCAGCAGACCTAGGACAGGGGAGACTGAAGCTTTCTTT.

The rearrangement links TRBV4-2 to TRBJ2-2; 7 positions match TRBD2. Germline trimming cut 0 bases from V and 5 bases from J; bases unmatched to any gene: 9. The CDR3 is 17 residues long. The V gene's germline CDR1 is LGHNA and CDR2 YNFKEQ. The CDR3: CASSQEGLAERTGELFF. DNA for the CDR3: TGTGCCAGCAGCCAAGAGGGGCTAGCGGAGCGAACCGGGGAGCTGTTTTTT.

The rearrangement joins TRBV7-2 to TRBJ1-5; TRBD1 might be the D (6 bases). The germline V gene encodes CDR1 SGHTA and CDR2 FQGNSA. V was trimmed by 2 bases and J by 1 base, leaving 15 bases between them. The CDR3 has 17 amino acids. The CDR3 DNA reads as TGTGCCAGCAGCTTACGTGAACAGGGCTTCAGCAATCAGCCCCAGCATTTT. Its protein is CASSLREQGFSNQPQHF.

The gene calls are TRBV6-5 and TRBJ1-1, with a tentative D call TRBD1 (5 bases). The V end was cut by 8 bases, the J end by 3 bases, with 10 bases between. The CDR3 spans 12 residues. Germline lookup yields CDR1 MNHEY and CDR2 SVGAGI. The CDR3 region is CASGGRDTEAFF. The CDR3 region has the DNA TGTGCCAGCGGGGGGAGGGACACTGAAGCTTTCTTT.

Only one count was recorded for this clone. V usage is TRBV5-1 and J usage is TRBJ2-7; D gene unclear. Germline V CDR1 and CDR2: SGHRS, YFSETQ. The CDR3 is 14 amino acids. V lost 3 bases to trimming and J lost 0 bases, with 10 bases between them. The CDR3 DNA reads TGCGCCAGCAGCTATGGCGGAAACTCCTACGAGCAGTACTTC. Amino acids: CASSYGGNSYEQYF.

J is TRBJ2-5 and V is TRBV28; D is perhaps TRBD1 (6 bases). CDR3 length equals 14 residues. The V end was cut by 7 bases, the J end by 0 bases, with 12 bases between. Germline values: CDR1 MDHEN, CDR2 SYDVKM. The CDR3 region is CASNPGAYQETQYF. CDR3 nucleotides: TGTGCCAGCAACCCAGGGGCGTACCAAGAGACCCAGTACTTC.

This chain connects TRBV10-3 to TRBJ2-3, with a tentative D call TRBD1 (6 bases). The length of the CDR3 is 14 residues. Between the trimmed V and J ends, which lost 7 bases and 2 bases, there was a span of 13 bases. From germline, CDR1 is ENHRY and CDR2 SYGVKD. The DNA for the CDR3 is TGTGCCATCAACCCGGGACAACTCACAGATACGCAGTATTTT. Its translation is CAINPGQLTDTQYF.

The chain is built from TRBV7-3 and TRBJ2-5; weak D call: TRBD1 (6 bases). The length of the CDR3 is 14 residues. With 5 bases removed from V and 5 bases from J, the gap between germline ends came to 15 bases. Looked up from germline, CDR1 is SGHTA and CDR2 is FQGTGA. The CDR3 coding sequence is TGTGCCAGCAGCCCGGGCCAGGGGACCGAGACCCAGTACTTC. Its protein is CASSPGQGTETQYF.

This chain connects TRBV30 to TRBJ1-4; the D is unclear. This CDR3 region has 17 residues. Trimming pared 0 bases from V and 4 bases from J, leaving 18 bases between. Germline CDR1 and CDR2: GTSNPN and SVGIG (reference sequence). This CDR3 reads CAWSVEGLRRGNEKLFF. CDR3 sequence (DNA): TGTGCCTGGAGTGTAGAGGGTCTACGACGGGGTAATGAAAAACTGTTTTTT.

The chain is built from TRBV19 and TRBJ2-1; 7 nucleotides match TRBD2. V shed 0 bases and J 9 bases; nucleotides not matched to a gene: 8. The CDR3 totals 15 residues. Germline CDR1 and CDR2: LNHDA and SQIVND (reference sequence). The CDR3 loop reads CASSIDIGGSSEQFF. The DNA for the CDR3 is TGTGCCAGTAGTATAGATATCGGCGGGAGTAGTGAGCAGTTCTTC.

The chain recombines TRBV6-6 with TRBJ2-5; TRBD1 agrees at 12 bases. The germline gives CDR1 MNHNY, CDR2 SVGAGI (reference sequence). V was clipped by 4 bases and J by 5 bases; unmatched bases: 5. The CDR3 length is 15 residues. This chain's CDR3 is CASSWGQGAMETQYF. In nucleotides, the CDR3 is TGTGCCAGCAGTTGGGGACAGGGGGCTATGGAGACCCAGTACTTC.

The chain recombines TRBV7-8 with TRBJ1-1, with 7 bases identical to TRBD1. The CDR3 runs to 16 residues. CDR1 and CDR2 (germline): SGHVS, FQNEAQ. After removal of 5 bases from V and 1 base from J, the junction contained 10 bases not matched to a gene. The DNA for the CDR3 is TGTGCCAGCAGCCGTGGGGGGACAGAGACGAACACTGAAGCTTTCTTT. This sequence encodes CASSRGGTETNTEAFF.

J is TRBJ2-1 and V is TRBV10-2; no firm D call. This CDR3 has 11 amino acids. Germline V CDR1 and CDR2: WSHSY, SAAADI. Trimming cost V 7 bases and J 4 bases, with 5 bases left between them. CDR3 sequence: CASTQYNEQFF. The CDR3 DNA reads TGCGCCAGCACCCAGTACAATGAGCAGTTCTTC.